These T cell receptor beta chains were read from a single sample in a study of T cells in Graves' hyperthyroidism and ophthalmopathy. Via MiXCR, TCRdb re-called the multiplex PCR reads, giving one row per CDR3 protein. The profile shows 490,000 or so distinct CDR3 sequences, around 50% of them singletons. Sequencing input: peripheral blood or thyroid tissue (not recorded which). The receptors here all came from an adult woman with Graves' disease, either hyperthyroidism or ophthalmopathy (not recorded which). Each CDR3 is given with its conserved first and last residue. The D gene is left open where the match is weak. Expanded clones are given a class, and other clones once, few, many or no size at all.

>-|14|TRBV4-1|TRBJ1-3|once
TGCGCCAGCAGCCAAGACCCTCGGGAGAACACCATATATTTT
CASSQDPRENTIYF
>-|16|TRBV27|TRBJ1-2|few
TGTGCCAGCAGTTTTACCGGGAGCGGGCACGAGTATGGCTACACCTTC
CASSFTGSGHEYGYTF
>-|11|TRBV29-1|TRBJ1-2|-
TGCAGCCCCGAGGGGTTGGGGGGCTACACCTTC
CSPEGLGGYTF
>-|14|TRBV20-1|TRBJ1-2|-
TGCAGTGCTAAGGGGACTAGCGGGGACGATGGCTACACCTTC
CSAKGTSGDDGYTF
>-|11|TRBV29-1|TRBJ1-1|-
TGCAGCGTTTCGACAGGTCTATCGGCTTTCTTT
CSVSTGLSAFF
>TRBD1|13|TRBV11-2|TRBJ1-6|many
TGTGCCAGCAGCCCGACAGGGGGGGCACCCCTCCACTTT
CASSPTGGAPLHF
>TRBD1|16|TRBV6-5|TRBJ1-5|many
TGTGCCAGCAGTTCCGGGGGGACAGGGGCTAACCAGCCCCAGCATTTT
CASSSGGTGANQPQHF
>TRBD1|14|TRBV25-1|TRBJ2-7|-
TGTGCCAGCAGGCGAGGGGGCCGTTCCTACGAGCAGTACTTC
CASRRGGRSYEQYF
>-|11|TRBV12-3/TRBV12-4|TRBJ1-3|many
TGTGCCACGCGGAGTGTAGACACCATATATTTT
CATRSVDTIYF
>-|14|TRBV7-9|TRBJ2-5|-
TGTGCCAGCAGCTTAGGACATCAGCAAGAGACCCAGTACTTC
CASSLGHQQETQYF
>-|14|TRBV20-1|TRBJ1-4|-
TGCAGTGCTAGACCGTACACAGGAAATGAAAAACTGTTTTTT
CSARPYTGNEKLFF
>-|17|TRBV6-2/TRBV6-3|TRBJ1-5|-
TGTGCCAGCAGTTACGGGGGACAAATCATTAGCAATCAGCCCCAGCATTTT
CASSYGGQIISNQPQHF
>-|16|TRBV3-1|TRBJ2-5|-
TGTGCCAGCAGCCATTTAGGAGCCCTTGGGCAAGAGACCCAGTACTTC
CASSHLGALGQETQYF
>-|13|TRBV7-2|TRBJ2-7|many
TGTGCCAGCAGCTTGGGAAACTCCTACGAGCAGTACTTC
CASSLGNSYEQYF
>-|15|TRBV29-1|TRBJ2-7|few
TGCAGCGTTGAGGTGCCGGGGCCCCACTCCTACGAGCAGTACTTC
CSVEVPGPHSYEQYF
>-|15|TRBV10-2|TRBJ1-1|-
TGCGCCAGCAGTGAGTCGGGGCTTAGGAACACTGAAGCTTTCTTT
CASSESGLRNTEAFF
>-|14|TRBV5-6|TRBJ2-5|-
TGTGCCAGCAGCTGGTGGGGGGTAAGGGAGACCCAGTACTTC
CASSWWGVRETQYF
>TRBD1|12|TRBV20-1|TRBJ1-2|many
TGCAGTGCTATGGACAGGGCCTATGGCTACACCTTC
CSAMDRAYGYTF
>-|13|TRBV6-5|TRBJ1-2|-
TGTGCCAGCAGTTCAGGAGATAACTATGGCTACACCTTC
CASSSGDNYGYTF
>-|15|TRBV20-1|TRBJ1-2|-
TGCAGTGCTAGAGGGGCGGAGTCTGGAAACTATGGCTACACCTTC
CSARGAESGNYGYTF
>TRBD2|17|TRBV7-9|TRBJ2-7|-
TGTGCCAGTAGCCGTGGGACTAGCGGGACGACGATCCACGAGCAGTACTTC
CASSRGTSGTTIHEQYF
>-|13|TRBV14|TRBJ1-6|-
TGTGCCAGCAGCCTACTACTGAATTCACCCCTCCACTTT
CASSLLLNSPLHF
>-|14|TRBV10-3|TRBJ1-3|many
TGTGCCATCAGTGATGGGACCTCTGGAAACACCATATATTTT
CAISDGTSGNTIYF
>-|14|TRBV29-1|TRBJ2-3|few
TGCAGCGCCCCGCCAGGGCCTCTCACAGATACGCAGTATTTT
CSAPPGPLTDTQYF
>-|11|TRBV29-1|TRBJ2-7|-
TGCAGCGCATCCGGGACAACCGAGCAGTACTTC
CSASGTTEQYF
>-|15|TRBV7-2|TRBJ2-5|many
TGTGCCAGCAGCTTAGGGCCCTGGGGCCAAGAGACCCAGTACTTC
CASSLGPWGQETQYF
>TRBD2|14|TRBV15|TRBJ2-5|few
TGTGCCACCATACTAGCGGGAGTGCCAGAGACCCAGTACTTC
CATILAGVPETQYF
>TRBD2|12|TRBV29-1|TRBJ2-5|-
TGCAGCGTGGCCGGGAGGGGAGAGACCCAGTACTTC
CSVAGRGETQYF
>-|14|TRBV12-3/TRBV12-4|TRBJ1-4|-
TGTGCCAGCCAATCGGGGGGGACTAATGAAAAACTGTTTTTT
CASQSGGTNEKLFF
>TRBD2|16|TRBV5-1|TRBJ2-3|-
TGCGCCAGCAGCTTGGGACTAGCGGGCAAGATTGGTACGCAGTATTTT
CASSLGLAGKIGTQYF
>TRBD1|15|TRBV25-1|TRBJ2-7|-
TGTGCCAGCAGCTCCGACAGGGGTCAACCCTACGAGCAGTACTTC
CASSSDRGQPYEQYF